The rows below give T cell receptor beta chains drawn from one sample of a study of identical twins. TCRdb processed the 5' RACE reads anew with MiXCR; each CDR3 protein has one entry. The table has a few hundred thousand distinct CDR3 sequences, approximately 17% seen once. Sequenced input: naive T cells sorted from blood. Receptors were obtained from a man over 45 in good health. The CDR3 runs from the conserved cysteine through the conserved F or W. A D gene is named only where the DNA matches it firmly. Expanded clones get a size class; other rows say once, few or many, or leave the size out.

j_call	d_call	clone_size	v_call	cdr3_nt	cdr3_aa
TRBJ1-2	NA	many	TRBV9	TGTGCCAGCAGCGTATCTGAGGGCGGTGGCTACACCTTC	CASSVSEGGGYTF
TRBJ2-7	TRBD2	many	TRBV7-9	TGTGCCAGCAGCCCCCCGGGGGGGGCGTTCTCGTACGAGCAGTACTTC	CASSPPGGAFSYEQYF
TRBJ2-1	TRBD2	few	TRBV20-1	TGCAGTGCTAGATCCTGGGCACTGTCTAGCGGGGGGGCGGGCGAGCAGTTCTTC	CSARSWALSSGGAGEQFF
TRBJ2-1	NA	once	TRBV14	TGTGCCAGCAGCCAAGGCTTCAGGGGCTACTCCTACAATGAGCAGTTCTTC	CASSQGFRGYSYNEQFF
TRBJ1-1	NA	few	TRBV4-2	TGTGCCAGCAGCCAAGGGGACGGGGTGGGGGTGAACACTGAAGCTTTCTTT	CASSQGDGVGVNTEAFF
TRBJ2-2	TRBD1	NA	TRBV28	TGTGCCAGCAGTTTGCGACAGGGTGGCGGGGAGCTGTTTTTT	CASSLRQGGGELFF
TRBJ2-7	NA	many	TRBV20-1	TGCAGTGCTAGACAGGGGTCCTACGAGCAGTACTTC	CSARQGSYEQYF
TRBJ2-2	NA	NA	TRBV5-1	TGCGCCAGCAGCTTGGGAGGGCTAGTAGCGAACACCGGGGAGCTGTTTTTT	CASSLGGLVANTGELFF
TRBJ2-4	TRBD1	few	TRBV19	TGTGCCAGTAGAGTTGCGGACAGGGGGTTTAACATTCAGTACTTC	CASRVADRGFNIQYF
TRBJ2-5	TRBD2	many	TRBV10-3	TGTGCCACGCGACTAGCACGCCAAGAGACCCAGTACTTC	CATRLARQETQYF
TRBJ2-7	NA	NA	TRBV5-1	TGCGCCAGCAGCGGCTTAGTCGACGAGCAGTACTTC	CASSGLVDEQYF
TRBJ2-7	TRBD2	many	TRBV5-1	TGCGCCAGCAGCTGGGGGGGGGACCCGTATGAGAGACTCTACGAGCAGTACTTC	CASSWGGDPYERLYEQYF
TRBJ1-1	TRBD1	many	TRBV7-8	TGTGCCAGCAGCCTCCGGGACAGCTCTATGGAAGCTTTCTTT	CASSLRDSSMEAFF
TRBJ1-2	NA	NA	TRBV6-1	TGTGCCAGCAGTCCGGGGGGTAGCTATGGCTACACCTTC	CASSPGGSYGYTF
TRBJ2-7	TRBD2	NA	TRBV20-1	TGCAGTGCTAGAGTGAGCGGGATGAGCTCCTACGAGCAGTACTTC	CSARVSGMSSYEQYF
TRBJ1-2	NA	many	TRBV6-2/TRBV6-3	TGTGCCAGCAGTCTGGACGCTAACTATGGCTACACCTTC	CASSLDANYGYTF
TRBJ1-5	TRBD1	NA	TRBV6-1	TGTGCCAGCAGTGAACAGGGGGCCAATCAGCCCCAGCATTTT	CASSEQGANQPQHF
TRBJ1-6	NA	NA	TRBV19	TGTGCCAGTAGAGTGAGGGGAGAGACTTCACCCCTCCACTTT	CASRVRGETSPLHF
TRBJ2-3	NA	NA	TRBV12-3/TRBV12-4	TGTGCCAGCAGTTTGGAACCGGAGATCACAGATACGCAGTATTTT	CASSLEPEITDTQYF
TRBJ2-3	NA	NA	TRBV15	TGTGCCACCCCCTCACGAACAGATACGCAGTATTTT	CATPSRTDTQYF
TRBJ2-7	NA	NA	TRBV27	TGTGCCAGCAGAGACAGGTCCCGCTACGAGCAGTACTTC	CASRDRSRYEQYF
TRBJ2-7	TRBD2	NA	TRBV20-1	TGCAGTGCTAGTCCACCTAGCGGGAGGTTGTACGAGCAGTACTTC	CSASPPSGRLYEQYF
TRBJ2-7	NA	many	TRBV4-3	TGCGCCAGCAGCCAAACGCAGGTCCCGGGAGCAGGATACGAGCAGTACTTC	CASSQTQVPGAGYEQYF
TRBJ2-7	TRBD1	few	TRBV5-1	TGCGCCAGCAGCTTGGTGACAGGGGGCGCCCTCCGTACCTACGAGCAGTACTTC	CASSLVTGGALRTYEQYF
TRBJ1-1	TRBD1	many	TRBV28	TGTGCCAGCACATGGCAGGGGGGCACTGAAGCTTTCTTT	CASTWQGGTEAFF
TRBJ1-5	NA	few	TRBV5-1	TGCGCCAGCAGCTTGGCTCCGGGGGGTGATCAGCCCCAGCATTTT	CASSLAPGGDQPQHF
TRBJ2-1	NA	few	TRBV29-1	TGCAGCGTTAGCCATAGGGATGAGCAGTTCTTC	CSVSHRDEQFF
TRBJ2-7	NA	NA	TRBV20-1	TGCAGTGCTAGAGACCCCAGCGACGCGTCCTACGAGCAGTACTTC	CSARDPSDASYEQYF
TRBJ2-7	NA	NA	TRBV18	TGTGCCAGCTCACCCCGACAGGGGACTAACTACGAGCAGTACTTC	CASSPRQGTNYEQYF
TRBJ2-3	TRBD2	NA	TRBV20-1	TGCAGTGCTAGGGAACCGGGACTAAACACAGATACGCAGTATTTT	CSAREPGLNTDTQYF
TRBJ1-3	TRBD1	NA	TRBV30	TGTGCCTGGAGTGTGTCGGACAGGGGCTTTGGAAACACCATATATTTT	CAWSVSDRGFGNTIYF
TRBJ2-7	TRBD2	few	TRBV11-2	TGTGCCAGCAGCCCGCGGACTAGCGGGAGTAACTACGAGCAGTACTTC	CASSPRTSGSNYEQYF
TRBJ2-5	NA	NA	TRBV20-1	TGCAGTGCTAGAGCCTTTATAGGGAGTCAAGAGACCCAGTACTTC	CSARAFIGSQETQYF
TRBJ2-7	NA	many	TRBV5-1	TGCGCCAGCAGCTTGGTCGCCGCAGGAGACGAGCAGTACTTC	CASSLVAAGDEQYF
TRBJ2-2	NA	NA	TRBV7-2	TGTGCCAGCAGCTTCGGGGCTGAGAACACCGGGGAGCTGTTTTTT	CASSFGAENTGELFF
TRBJ2-3	NA	few	TRBV4-3	TGCGCCAGCAGCCTGGACGGGAGTCACCTGGCGGATACGCAGTATTTT	CASSLDGSHLADTQYF
TRBJ2-7	NA	NA	TRBV18	TGTGCCAGCTCACCACCTAGGGGGACCTCCTACGAGCAGTACTTC	CASSPPRGTSYEQYF
TRBJ2-5	TRBD2	NA	TRBV11-2	TGTGCCAGCAGCCAGGGGACTAGCGGGGGGCAAGAGACCCAGTACTTC	CASSQGTSGGQETQYF
TRBJ2-3	NA	few	TRBV5-1	TGCGCCAGCAGGCCCCCGGGGACTAGCACAGATACGCAGTATTTT	CASRPPGTSTDTQYF
TRBJ1-2	NA	many	TRBV20-1	TGCAGTGCTAGAGATCTGAGAGGGAATTGGAACAACTATGGCTACACCTTC	CSARDLRGNWNNYGYTF
TRBJ2-3	TRBD1	NA	TRBV4-1	TGCGCCAGCAGCCCCGGGACAGTTACTAGCACAGATACGCAGTATTTT	CASSPGTVTSTDTQYF
TRBJ1-2	NA	many	TRBV9	TGTGCCAGCACCCAAAGGCAGGGTACCTATGGCTACACCTTC	CASTQRQGTYGYTF
TRBJ1-2	NA	NA	TRBV12-3/TRBV12-4	TGTGCCAGCAGTTTTAAGTCCCTCTCGGGTGGCTACACCTTC	CASSFKSLSGGYTF
TRBJ2-6	NA	NA	TRBV11-3	TGTGCCAGCAGCCCAGGGACACATAGCTCTGGGGCCAACGTCCTGACTTTC	CASSPGTHSSGANVLTF
TRBJ1-5	TRBD1	NA	TRBV5-6	TGTGCCAGCAGCCTCCACCTACAGGGGAATCAGCCCCAGCATTTT	CASSLHLQGNQPQHF
TRBJ2-3	TRBD2	NA	TRBV20-1	TGCAGTGCTAGGGGGACTAGCGGGAGGGCAGATACGCAGTATTTT	CSARGTSGRADTQYF
TRBJ2-2	NA	NA	TRBV7-2	TGTGCCAGCAGCCCGGGATGGCTAGGAGGGAACACCGGGGAGCTGTTTTTT	CASSPGWLGGNTGELFF